This T cell receptor (beta chain) is from a study of T cell responses to AZD1222 COVID-19 vaccine (dated by TCRdb to the early 2020s). Background for the entire study: TCR sequencing was performed for roughly 250 trial participants, of whom around 200 were given two doses of AZD1222 and around 26 were given two doses of MenACWY control vaccine. Enrollment into the trials was organized by age into subgroups of 18-55, 56-69 and 70-plus years, and those subgroups contained roughly 140, 27 and 60 TCR-sequenced participants, respectively. What the work shows at the level of the full study, not this receptor alone: A significant rise in spike-specific TCR breadth and depth was observed after two AZD1222 doses relative to day 0 and relative to MenACWY recipients. Conclusions about previously exposed vaccinees are limited, since just five to seven AZD1222 recipients were seropositive for SARS-CoV-2 at baseline. Vaccine-associated CD4 TCRs spanned the whole spike protein, with dominant responses in regions 160-218 and 743-854. The 56-69-year group was small, and its depth increase did not reach significance, likely because of low power. No day 14 peak-response samples were available, so repertoires were characterized only after the peak T cell response. Participants were mostly white British and included more females than males, and it was suggested by the authors that clonal diversity may have been underestimated. Nearly half of unique spike-specific TCRs reportedly recognized epitopes outside regions mutated in the B.1.351 and B.1.1.7 variants.

This specimen's time point label, interpreted: about 28 days (+/-7) after the second vaccine dose. Because spike-specific TCR depth and breadth did not differ between the two schedules, AZD1222 recipients who got a second dose at roughly 4 weeks were pooled with those who got a second dose at roughly 12 weeks. The vaccinee samples were drawn from two UK trials, COV001 and COV002, one of which was a single-blind randomized controlled phase 2/3 trial testing AZD1222 (ChAdOx1 nCoV-19) in healthy adults. For TCRbeta chain sequencing, PBMC samples were collected from trial participants at day 0 and at day 28 after the second dose. The CDR3 regions of human TCRbeta chains were analyzed by immunosequencing. The original methods were these. TCRs in the repertoires were compared against a reference library of SARS-CoV-2-specific TCRs that had been generated with the MIRA antigen-specificity platform. Breadth was defined as the fraction of unique TCRs that were SARS-CoV-2-associated. Depth was defined as the fraction of total T cells that were SARS-CoV-2-associated. Using the MIRA data, every spike-specific TCR was mapped to the spike region that the TCR reacted to and assigned to either a CD4 or a CD8 class. Log10-transformed breadth and depth values were compared by one-way ANOVA with Sidak's multiple comparisons tests. The table was pulled from immuneACCESS by TCRdb, which kept in-frame rearrangements only. Such tables lose some clones; where checked, under half of the loss comes from unresolved V genes, and the rest has no known cause. The DNA gave D and trimming, while V, J and clone size come from that table. Present in this sample are about 110,000 clones, roughly 90% of which were seen just once. The ten largest clones take up 7.5% to 9.5% of the sample.

A note on this clone: Its antigen is currently not known. Base qualities are not recorded, but no much larger clone differs from it by a single base.

The CDR3 numbers 13 residues from cysteine through phenylalanine. The read is trimmed to its CDR3 DNA, 39 bases read in frame from base 1. CDR1 and CDR2, looked up from the germline V gene (reference sequence), are LNHDA and SQIVND. V and J lose 5 bases and 6 bases, and a span of 10 bases separates them. The sequencing used peripheral blood, collected 28 days after the second AZD1222 dose. This TCR came from an adult who received the AZD1222 COVID-19 vaccine. The sequence links TRBV19 to TRBJ1-4, with no confident D gene call. The CDR3 reads as follows: CASSPRTHEKLFF. Read as DNA, the sequence is TGTGCCAGTAGTCCCAGGACGCATGAAAAACTGTTTTTT.